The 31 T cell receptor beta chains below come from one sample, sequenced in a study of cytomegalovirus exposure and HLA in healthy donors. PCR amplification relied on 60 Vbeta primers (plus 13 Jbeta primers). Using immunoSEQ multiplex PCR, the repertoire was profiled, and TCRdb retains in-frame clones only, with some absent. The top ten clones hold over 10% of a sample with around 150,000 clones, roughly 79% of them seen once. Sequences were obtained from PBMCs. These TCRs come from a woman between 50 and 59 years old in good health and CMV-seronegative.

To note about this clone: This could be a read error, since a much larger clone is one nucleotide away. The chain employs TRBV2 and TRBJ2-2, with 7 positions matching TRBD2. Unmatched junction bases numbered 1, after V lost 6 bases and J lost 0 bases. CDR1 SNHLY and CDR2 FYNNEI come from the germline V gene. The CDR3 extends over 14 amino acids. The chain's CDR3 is CASRGLPNTGELFF. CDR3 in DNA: TGTGCCAGCAGGGGACTACCGAACACCGGGGAGCTGTTTTTT.

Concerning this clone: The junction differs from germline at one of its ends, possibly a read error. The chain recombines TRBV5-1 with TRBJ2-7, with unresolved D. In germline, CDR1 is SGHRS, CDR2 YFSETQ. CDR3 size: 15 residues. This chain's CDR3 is CASSLGDGWAYEQHF. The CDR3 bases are TGCGCCAGCAGCTTGGGTGATGGTTGGGCTTACGAGCAGCACTTC.

CDR3 coding DNA: TGCGCCAGCAGCTTAGCGGGGGGATTGGGGAATGAGCAGTTCTTC. This gives the protein CASSLAGGLGNEQFF. The chain links TRBV5-1 to TRBJ2-1; 9 bases map to TRBD2. The CDR3 loop spans 15 amino acids. The junction had 7 bases not matched to a gene; V was cut back by 2 bases and J by 7 bases. Germline V gene data show CDR1 as SGHRS and CDR2 as YFSETQ.

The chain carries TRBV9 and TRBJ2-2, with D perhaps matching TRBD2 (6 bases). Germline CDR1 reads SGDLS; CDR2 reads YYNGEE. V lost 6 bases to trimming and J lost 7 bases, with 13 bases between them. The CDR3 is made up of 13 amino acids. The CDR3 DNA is TGTGCCAGCACCCGGGGGAATCTCGGGGAGCTGTTTTTT. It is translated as CASTRGNLGELFF.

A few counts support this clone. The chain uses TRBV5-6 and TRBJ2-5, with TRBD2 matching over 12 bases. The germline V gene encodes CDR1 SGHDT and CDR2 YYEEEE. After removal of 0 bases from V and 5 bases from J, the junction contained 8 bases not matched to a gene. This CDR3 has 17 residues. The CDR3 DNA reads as TGTGCCAGCAGCTTGGCCCTAGCGGGAGGGCCGTTGGAGACCCAGTACTTC. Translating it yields CASSLALAGGPLETQYF.

The CDR3, as DNA: TGTGCCAGCAGCTTAGAGCGGGATTCACCCCTCCACTTT. It specifies CASSLERDSPLHF. V is TRBV7-9 and J is TRBJ1-6; D call uncertain. The CDR3 runs to 13 residues. Looked up from germline, CDR1 is SEHNR and CDR2 is FQNEAQ (reference sequence). V shed 1 base and J shed 8 bases, with 6 bases lying between them.

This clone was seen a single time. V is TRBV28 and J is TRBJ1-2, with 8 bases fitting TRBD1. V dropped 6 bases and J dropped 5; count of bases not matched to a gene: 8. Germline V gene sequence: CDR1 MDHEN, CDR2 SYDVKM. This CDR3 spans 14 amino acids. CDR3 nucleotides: TGTGCCAGCAGCCCAGGGGGCGCGGCATATGGCTACACCTTC. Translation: CASSPGGAAYGYTF.

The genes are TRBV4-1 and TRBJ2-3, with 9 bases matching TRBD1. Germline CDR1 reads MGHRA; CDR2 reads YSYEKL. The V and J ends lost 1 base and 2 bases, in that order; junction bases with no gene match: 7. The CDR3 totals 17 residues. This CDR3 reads CASSQGSGTGYTDTQYF. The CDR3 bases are TGCGCCAGCAGCCAAGGTTCCGGGACAGGGTACACAGATACGCAGTATTTT.

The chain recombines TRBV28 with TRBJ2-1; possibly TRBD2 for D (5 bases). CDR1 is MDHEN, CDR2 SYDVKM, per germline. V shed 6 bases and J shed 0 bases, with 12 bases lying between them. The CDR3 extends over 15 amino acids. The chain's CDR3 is CASSPRTPSYNEQFF. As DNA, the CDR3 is TGTGCCAGCAGCCCCCGGACTCCCTCCTACAATGAGCAGTTCTTC.

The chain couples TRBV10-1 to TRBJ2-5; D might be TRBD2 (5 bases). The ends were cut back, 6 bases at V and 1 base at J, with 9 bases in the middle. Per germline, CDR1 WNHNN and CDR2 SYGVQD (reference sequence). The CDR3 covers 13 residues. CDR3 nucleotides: TGCGCCAGCAGAGCGGCTCCCCAAGAGACCCAGTACTTC. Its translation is CASRAAPQETQYF.

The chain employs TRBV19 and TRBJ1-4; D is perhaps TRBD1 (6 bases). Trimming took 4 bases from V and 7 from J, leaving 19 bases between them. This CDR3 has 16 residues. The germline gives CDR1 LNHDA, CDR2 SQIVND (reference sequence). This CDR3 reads CASSSSLGQGPEKLFF. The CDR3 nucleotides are TGTGCCAGTAGTAGTTCCCTTGGGCAGGGGCCTGAAAAACTGTTTTTT.

CDR3 sequence (DNA): TGTGCCATCGGGCAGGGCCGAATATCTAACTATGGCTACACCTTC. It specifies CAIGQGRISNYGYTF. This chain uses TRBV10-3 with TRBJ1-2, with D perhaps matching TRBD1 (5 bases). Trimming left V 8 bases short and J 0 bases short, with 16 bases between. The length of the CDR3 is 15 residues. CDR1 is ENHRY and CDR2 is SYGVKD in the germline V gene.

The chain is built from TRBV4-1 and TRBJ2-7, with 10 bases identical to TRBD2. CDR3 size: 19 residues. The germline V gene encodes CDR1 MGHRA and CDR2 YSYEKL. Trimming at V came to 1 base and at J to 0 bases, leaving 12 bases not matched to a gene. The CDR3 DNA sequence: TGCGCCAGCAGCCAAGGGGCTAGCGGGAGTAAAGGGTCCTCCTACGAGCAGTACTTC. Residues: CASSQGASGSKGSSYEQYF.

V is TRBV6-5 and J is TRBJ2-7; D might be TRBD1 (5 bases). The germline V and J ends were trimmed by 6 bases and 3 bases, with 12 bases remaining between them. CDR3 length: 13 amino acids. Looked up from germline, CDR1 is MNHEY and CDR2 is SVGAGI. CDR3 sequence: CASSPQTVYEQYF. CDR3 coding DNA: TGTGCCAGCAGCCCCCAGACAGTCTACGAGCAGTACTTC.

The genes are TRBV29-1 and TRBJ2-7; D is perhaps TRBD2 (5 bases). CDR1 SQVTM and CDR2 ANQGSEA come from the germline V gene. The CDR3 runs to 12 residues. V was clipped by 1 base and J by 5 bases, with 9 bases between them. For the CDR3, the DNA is TGCAGCGTTGAAGGTCTAGCCGACGAGCAGTACTTC. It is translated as CSVEGLADEQYF.

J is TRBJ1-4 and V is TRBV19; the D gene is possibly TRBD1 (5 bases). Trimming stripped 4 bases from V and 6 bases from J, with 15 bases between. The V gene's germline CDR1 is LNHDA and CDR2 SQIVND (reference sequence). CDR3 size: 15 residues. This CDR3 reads CASSNQRGHDEKLFF. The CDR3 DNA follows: TGTGCCAGTAGTAACCAGCGTGGACATGATGAAAAACTGTTTTTT. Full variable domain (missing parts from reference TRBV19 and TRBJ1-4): DGGITQSPKYLFRKEGQNVTLSCEQNLNHDAMYWYRQDPGQGLRLIYYSQIVNDFQKGDIAEGYSVSREKKESFPLTVTSAQKNPTAFYLCASSNQRGHDEKLFFGSGTQLSVL.

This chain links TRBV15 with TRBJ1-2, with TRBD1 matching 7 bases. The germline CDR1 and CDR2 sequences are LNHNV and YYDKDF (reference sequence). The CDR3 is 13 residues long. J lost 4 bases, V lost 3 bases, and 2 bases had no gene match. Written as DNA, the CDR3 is TGTGCCACCAGCAGGGCAGGGGGCTATGGCTACACCTTC. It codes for CATSRAGGYGYTF. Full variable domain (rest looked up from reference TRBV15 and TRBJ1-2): DAMVIQNPRYQVTQFGKPVTLSCSQTLNHNVMYWYQQKSSQAPKLLFHYYDKDFNNEADTPDNFQSRRPNTSFCFLDIRSPGLGDTAMYLCATSRAGGYGYTFGSGTRLTVV.

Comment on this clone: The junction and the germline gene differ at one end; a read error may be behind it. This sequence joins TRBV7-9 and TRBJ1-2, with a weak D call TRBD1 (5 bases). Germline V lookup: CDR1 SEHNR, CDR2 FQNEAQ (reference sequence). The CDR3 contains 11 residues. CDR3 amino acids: CSSSAGYGYTF. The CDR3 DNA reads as TGTTCCAGCAGCGCAGGGTATGGCTACACCTTC.

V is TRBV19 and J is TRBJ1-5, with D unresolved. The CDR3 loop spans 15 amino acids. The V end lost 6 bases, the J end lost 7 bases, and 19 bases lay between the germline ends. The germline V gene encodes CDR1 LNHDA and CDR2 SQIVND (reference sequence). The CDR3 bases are TGTGCCAGTAGAATCACAAGTCCCAACCGCCAGCCCCAGCATTTT. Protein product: CASRITSPNRQPQHF.

CDR3 amino acids: CASSDEIDTGSNQPQHF. The CDR3 region has the DNA TGTGCCAGCAGCGACGAGATTGATACAGGAAGCAATCAGCCCCAGCATTTT. V and J are TRBV5-8 and TRBJ1-5; a possible D gene is TRBD1 (5 bases). The CDR3 covers 17 residues. The germline V gene has CDR1 SGHTS and CDR2 YDEGEE. V was cut by 4 bases and J by 1 base, with 18 bases left in between.

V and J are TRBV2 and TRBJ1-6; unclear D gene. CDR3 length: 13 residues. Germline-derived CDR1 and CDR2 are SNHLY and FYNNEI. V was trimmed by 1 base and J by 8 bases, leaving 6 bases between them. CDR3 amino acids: CASSEVSDSPLHF. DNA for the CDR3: TGTGCCAGCAGTGAAGTGTCGGATTCACCCCTCCACTTT.

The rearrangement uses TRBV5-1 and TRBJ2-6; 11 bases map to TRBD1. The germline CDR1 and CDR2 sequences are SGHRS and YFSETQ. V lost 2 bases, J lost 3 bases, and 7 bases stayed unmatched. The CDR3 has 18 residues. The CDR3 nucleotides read TGCGCCAGCAGCTTAGGGACAGGGGGAGCAGGTGGGGCCAACGTCCTGACTTTC. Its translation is CASSLGTGGAGGANVLTF.

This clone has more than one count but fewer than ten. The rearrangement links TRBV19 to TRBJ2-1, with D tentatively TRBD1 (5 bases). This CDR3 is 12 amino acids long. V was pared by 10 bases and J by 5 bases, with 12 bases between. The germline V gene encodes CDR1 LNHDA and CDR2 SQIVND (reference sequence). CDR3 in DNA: TGTGCCACCCGGACAAGTAACAATGAGCAGTTCTTC. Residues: CATRTSNNEQFF.

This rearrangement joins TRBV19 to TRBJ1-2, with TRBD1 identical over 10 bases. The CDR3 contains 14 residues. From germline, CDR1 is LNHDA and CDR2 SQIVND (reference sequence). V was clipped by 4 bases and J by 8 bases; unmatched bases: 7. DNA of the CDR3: TGTGCCAGTAGTACCGGTGGGACAGGGGCCGGCTACACCTTC. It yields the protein CASSTGGTGAGYTF.

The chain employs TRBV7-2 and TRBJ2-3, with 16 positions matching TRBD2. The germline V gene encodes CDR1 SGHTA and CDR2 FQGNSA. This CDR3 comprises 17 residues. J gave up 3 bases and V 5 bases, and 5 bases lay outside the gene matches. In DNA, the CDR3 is TGTGCCAGCAGCCCGGGACTAGCGGGGGGGCGGACAGATACGCAGTATTTT. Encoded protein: CASSPGLAGGRTDTQYF.

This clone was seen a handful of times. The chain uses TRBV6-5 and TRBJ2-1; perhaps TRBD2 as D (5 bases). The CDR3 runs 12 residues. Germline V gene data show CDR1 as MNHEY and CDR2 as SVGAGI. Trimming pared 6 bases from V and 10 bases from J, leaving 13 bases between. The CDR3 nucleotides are TGTGCCAGCAGCTCCCGGCGGAGGGAGCAGTTCTTC. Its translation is CASSSRRREQFF.

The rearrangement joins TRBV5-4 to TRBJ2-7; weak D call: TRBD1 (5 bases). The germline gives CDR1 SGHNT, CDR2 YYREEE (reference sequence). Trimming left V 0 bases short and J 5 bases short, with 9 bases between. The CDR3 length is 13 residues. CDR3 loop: CASSLVGVNEQYF. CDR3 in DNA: TGTGCCAGCAGCTTGGTAGGGGTGAACGAGCAGTACTTC. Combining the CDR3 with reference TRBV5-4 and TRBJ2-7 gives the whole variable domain ETGVTQSPTHLIKTRGQQVTLRCSSQSGHNTVSWYQQALGQGPQFIFQYYREEENGRGNFPPRFSGLQFPNYSSELNVNALELDDSALYLCASSLVGVNEQYFGPGTRLTVT.

CDR3 DNA: TGTGCCAGTAGTCTCGATCCGACAAGCTCCTACAATGAGCAGTTCTTC. Translating it yields CASSLDPTSSYNEQFF. The chain recombines TRBV19 with TRBJ2-1; no clear D. The CDR3 has 16 amino acids. Germline V gene sequence: CDR1 LNHDA, CDR2 SQIVND (reference sequence). Trimming took 5 bases from V and 0 from J, leaving 14 bases between them.

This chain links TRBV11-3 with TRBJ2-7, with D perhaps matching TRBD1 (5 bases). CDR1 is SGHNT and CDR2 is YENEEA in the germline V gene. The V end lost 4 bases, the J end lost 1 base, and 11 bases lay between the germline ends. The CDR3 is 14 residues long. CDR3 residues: CASSSEDISYEQYF. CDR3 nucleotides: TGTGCCAGCAGCTCAGAGGACATTTCCTACGAGCAGTACTTC.

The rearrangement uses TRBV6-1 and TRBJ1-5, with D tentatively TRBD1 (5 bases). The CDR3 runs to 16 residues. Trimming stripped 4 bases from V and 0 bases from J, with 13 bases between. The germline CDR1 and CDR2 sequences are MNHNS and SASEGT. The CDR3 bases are TGTGCCAGCAGTGTACGACAGATCTATAGCAATCAGCCCCAGCATTTT. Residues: CASSVRQIYSNQPQHF.

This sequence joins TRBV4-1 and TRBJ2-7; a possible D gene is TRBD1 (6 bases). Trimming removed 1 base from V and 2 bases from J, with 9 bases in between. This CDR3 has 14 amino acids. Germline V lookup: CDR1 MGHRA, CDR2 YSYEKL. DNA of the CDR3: TGCGCCAGCAGCCAAGTTCAGGGGACCTACGAGCAGTACTTC. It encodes CASSQVQGTYEQYF.